Reported below is one TCR beta chain. The data derive from a study of control samples from healthy donors and cancer patients. In germline, CDR1 is LGHNA, CDR2 YSLEER. Trimming stripped 8 bases from V and 7 bases from J, with 8 bases between. The CDR3 sequence is 11 residues long. Generated by immunoSEQ multiplex PCR, the TCRdb table keeps only in-frame clones and is missing some. The sample has 95,000 to 150,000 clones; approximately 90% are singletons. This clonotype was sampled from a woman between 18 and 29 years old in good health. The chain employs TRBV4-3 and TRBJ2-2; D not certain. The specimen sequenced was blood. CDR3 nucleotide sequence: TGCGCCAGCTCCCTACGCGGGGAGCTGTTTTTT. Its translation: CASSLRGELFF.